The 10 T cell receptor beta chains in this list originate from one sample, sequenced in a study of CD8 T cells in ankylosing spondylitis. TCRdb reprocessed the 5' RACE reads via MiXCR and lists one record per CDR3 protein. This table has some 340,000 distinct CDR3 sequences, under 15% appearing once. The sequenced material came from blood, either unsorted or a sorted T cell fraction (not recorded which). The receptors originated from a male donor with ankylosing spondylitis or in good health (not recorded which).

Comments on this clonotype: A junction boundary mismatches the germline segment, possibly from a read error. The chain uses TRBV12-3 or TRBV12-4 and TRBJ2-5; 8 bases align to TRBD2. The CDR3 has 12 residues. This CDR3 is CASSAAGETLYF. CDR3 bases: TGTGCCAGCAGCGCAGCGGGGGAGACCCTGTACTTC.

The sample holds a few counts of this clonotype. The V gene is TRBV11-2, the J gene TRBJ2-3; TRBD1 might be the D (7 bases). Trimming removed 5 bases from V and 2 bases from J, with 17 bases in between. Germline CDR1 SGHAT, CDR2 FQNNGV. This CDR3 is 16 amino acids long. CDR3 coding DNA: TGTGCCAGCAGCCTGGGCGGGACAGCTCTCACAGATACGCAGTATTTT. It yields the protein CASSLGGTALTDTQYF.

This clonotype was counted only a few times. The V gene is TRBV3-1, the J gene TRBJ2-3; D not resolved. CDR1 and CDR2 (germline): LGHDT, YNNKEL (reference sequence). V lost 0 bases and J lost 4, with 11 bases in between. The CDR3 is made up of 15 amino acids. CDR3 bases: TGTGCCAGCAGCCAAGATGTAGCAAGGCCAGATACGCAGTATTTT. Translated: CASSQDVARPDTQYF.

This clonotype has only a few counts. The chain uses TRBV5-1 and TRBJ1-2; 7 nucleotides match TRBD1. Germline CDR1 reads SGHRS; CDR2 reads YFSETQ. V lost 4 bases and J lost 6; bases outside the gene matches: 6. The CDR3 is made up of 13 amino acids. In DNA, the CDR3 is TGCGCCAGCAGCATGACAGGGATTAATGGCTACACCTTC. As protein: CASSMTGINGYTF. Full variable domain (rest looked up from reference TRBV5-1 and TRBJ1-2): KAGVTQTPRYLIKTRGQQVTLSCSPISGHRSVSWYQQTPGQGLQFLFEYFSETQRNKGNFPGRFSGRQFSNSRSEMNVSTLELGDSALYLCASSMTGINGYTFGSGTRLTVV.

The table lists this clonotype with a few counts. This chain links TRBV12-3 or TRBV12-4 with TRBJ1-6; 7 bases are shared with TRBD1. CDR3 length: 16 amino acids. The V and J ends lost 4 bases and 9 bases, in that order; junction bases with no gene match: 12. The chain's CDR3 is CASSSPGPSGGSPLHF. The CDR3 bases are TGTGCCAGCAGTTCCCCGGGTCCTTCAGGGGGTTCACCCCTCCACTTT.

This clonotype was observed a handful of times. The V call is TRBV10-3, the J call TRBJ1-2; 8 nucleotides match TRBD1. Germline CDR1 and CDR2: ENHRY and SYGVKD. The CDR3 covers 16 residues. V gave up 0 bases and J gave up 8 bases; unmatched junction bases: 11. CDR3 bases: TGTGCCATCAGTGAGTCAACTGGACAGGGTACCGGCGGCTACACCTTC. Its translation is CAISESTGQGTGGYTF.

Here the CDR3 DNA reads TGTGCCAGCACCTGGGGTAGCGCGGCAGATACGCAGTATTTT. This gives the protein CASTWGSAADTQYF. The chain combines TRBV12-3 or TRBV12-4 with TRBJ2-3; D is possibly TRBD2 (5 bases). Deletions cut 7 bases from V and 4 bases from J, with 15 bases between. The CDR3 has 14 amino acids.

This clonotype was found a few times. The chain couples TRBV12-3 or TRBV12-4 to TRBJ2-7; D ambiguous. The CDR3 is 14 amino acids. V was trimmed by 5 bases and J by 1 base, leaving 12 bases between them. The CDR3 reads CASSVSSASYEQYF. DNA of the CDR3: TGTGCCAGCAGTGTCAGCTCTGCATCCTACGAGCAGTACTTC.

To note about this clonotype: Sequence at one end of the junction differs from germline and may be a read error. This chain joins TRBV10-3 and TRBJ1-5; D might be TRBD1 (6 bases). The CDR3 runs 13 residues. Looked up from germline, CDR1 is ENHRY and CDR2 is SYGVKD. In DNA form, the CDR3 reads TGTGCCAGCAGTTCCGGGACACCCAGAAACCAGCATTTT. This sequence encodes CASSSGTPRNQHF.

The rearrangement uses TRBV24-1 and TRBJ2-1, with 13 bases aligning to TRBD2. Unmatched junction bases numbered 3, after V lost 3 bases and J lost 8 bases. The CDR3 has 15 residues. Germline CDR1 reads KGHDR; CDR2 reads SFDVKD. CDR3 sequence: CATSDGTSGIYEQFF. DNA for the CDR3: TGTGCCACCAGTGATGGGACTAGCGGGATCTATGAGCAGTTCTTC.